These T cell receptor beta chains were read from a single sample in a study of CXCR3-negative and CXCR3-positive naive CD8 T cells. TCRdb processed the 5' RACE reads again and assigns one entry to each CDR3 protein, with no DNA. The table gives 48,000 or so distinct CDR3 sequences; the top ten clones make up roughly 15% of it. The sample taken for sequencing was memory CD8+ T cells from blood. Receptors were obtained from a human donor in good health. Some clones in this sample may be carry-over from other donors' samples. Both conserved end residues are part of each CDR3. The order of the fields is J gene, V gene, clone size, CDR3 protein. Clone size is given for some rows only: seen once, a few or many times, or a class if the clone is expanded.

J: TRBJ2-2; V: TRBV29-1; size: NA; CDR3: CSAGGEGAQSWTGELFF
J: TRBJ2-7; V: TRBV29-1; size: NA; CDR3: CSVEDGESYEQYF
J: TRBJ2-1; V: TRBV29-1; size: NA; CDR3: CSVGAREEQFF
J: TRBJ2-7; V: TRBV6-2/TRBV6-3; size: medium-sized; CDR3: CASSSPRDSDQQYF
J: TRBJ2-1; V: TRBV7-2; size: NA; CDR3: CASSLGFGNEQFF
J: TRBJ1-2; V: TRBV27; size: NA; CDR3: CASSLSPTGGYGYTF
J: TRBJ2-3; V: TRBV7-3; size: NA; CDR3: CASSSAGATDTQYF
J: TRBJ2-1; V: TRBV4-1; size: NA; CDR3: CASSQDLVAGGYNEQFF
J: TRBJ1-5; V: TRBV12-5; size: NA; CDR3: CASGLDRGTENQPQHF
J: TRBJ2-2; V: TRBV28; size: NA; CDR3: CASSLISRSRGGELFF
J: TRBJ2-7; V: TRBV28; size: NA; CDR3: CASSSDRGLEQYF
J: TRBJ2-2; V: TRBV12-3/TRBV12-4; size: NA; CDR3: CASRRAGELFF
J: TRBJ2-1; V: TRBV23-1; size: NA; CDR3: CASSPRQGLAGVPFF
J: TRBJ1-2; V: TRBV6-5; size: NA; CDR3: CASSSDIIYGYTF
J: TRBJ2-1; V: TRBV13; size: NA; CDR3: CASSRRLAGNEQFF
J: TRBJ2-1; V: TRBV19; size: NA; CDR3: CASSIGDMEPYNEQFF
J: TRBJ2-1; V: TRBV6-5; size: NA; CDR3: CASSYSTGNEQFF
J: TRBJ2-5; V: TRBV9; size: NA; CDR3: CASSVTGASGETQYF
J: TRBJ1-4; V: TRBV5-1; size: NA; CDR3: CASSPDREIEKLFF
J: TRBJ1-4; V: TRBV28; size: NA; CDR3: CASSLGWAGHPSSSEKLFF
J: TRBJ2-1; V: TRBV29-1; size: NA; CDR3: CSVDGGVNEQFF
J: TRBJ1-2; V: TRBV6-5; size: NA; CDR3: CASSYSGSSAYGYTF
J: TRBJ2-5; V: TRBV29-1; size: NA; CDR3: CSGPWAYQTQYF
J: TRBJ2-5; V: TRBV29-1; size: NA; CDR3: CSVEGQGGLGTQYF
J: TRBJ2-1; V: TRBV7-9; size: NA; CDR3: CASSLLAGEYNEQFF